The T cell receptor beta chain under discussion was sequenced for a study of blood T cell repertoires in COVID-19. For the study at large: Material from acute and convalescent COVID-19 was sourced from the United States, Italy and Spain. Sources were T cells, B-cell-depleted T cells, or PBMCs; the material itself was cDNA or gDNA.

Using immunoSEQ multiplex PCR, the repertoire was profiled, and TCRdb retains in-frame clones only, with some absent. The table has some 170,000 clones, about 86% seen once; the top ten hold around a fifth. Per the germline V gene, CDR1 is GTSNPN and CDR2 is SVGIG (reference sequence). Trimming at V came to 3 bases and at J to 0 bases, leaving 7 bases not matched to a gene. The CDR3 consists of 17 residues. V usage is TRBV30 and J usage is TRBJ2-2, with 10 nucleotides matching TRBD2. Sequences were obtained from peripheral blood. The source is a woman of 80 years or more with acute or convalescent COVID-19. The CDR3, as DNA: TGTGCCTGGAGGAGAGGACTAGCGGCCGCGAACACCGGGGAGCTGTTTTTT. The encoded protein is CAWRRGLAAANTGELFF.